The 21 T cell receptor beta chains given below trace back to one sample, sequenced in a study of cytomegalovirus exposure and HLA in healthy donors. The study ran its PCR with 60 Vbeta and 13 Jbeta primers. Method: immunoSEQ multiplex PCR; TCRdb's copy keeps in-frame clones and lacks some. Found here are under 100,000 clones, around 82% of them singletons; the top ten hold 2.5% to 4%. Sequenced input: PBMCs. These TCRs come from a man between 45 and 60 years old in good health and CMV-seronegative.

The chain joins TRBV5-5 to TRBJ2-1, with D hard to call. Germline-derived CDR1 and CDR2 are SGHKS and YYEKEE (reference sequence). Trimming took off 0 bases at V and 10 bases at J, with 11 bases between the two ends. The CDR3 length is 13 residues. CDR3 protein: CASSLDTLREQFF. In nucleotides, the CDR3 is TGTGCCAGCAGCTTGGACACCCTGAGGGAGCAGTTCTTC.

As to this clone: The limits of the CDR3 on the DNA are not certain, so only TCRdb's listed CDR3 is given. The chain is built from TRBV2 and TRBJ1-2; the table calls TRBD1, which could not be checked here. Per the germline V gene, CDR1 is SNHLY and CDR2 is FYNNEI. The CDR3 comprises 13 residues, both ends counted. CDR3 loop: CASILATNYGYTF.

V gene TRBV11-1 combines with J gene TRBJ2-5, with D possibly TRBD1 on 5 matching bases. This CDR3 comprises 13 residues. The V and J ends lost 1 base and 7 bases respectively, with 10 bases between them. Looked up from germline, CDR1 is SGHAT and CDR2 is FQDESV (reference sequence). This CDR3 reads CASSLGQRATQYF. CDR3 DNA: TGTGCCAGCAGCTTAGGACAGCGAGCGACCCAGTACTTC.

The rearrangement links TRBV6-5 to TRBJ1-2, with D tentatively TRBD1 (6 bases). V was clipped by 4 bases and J by 4 bases, with 10 bases between them. This CDR3 is 13 amino acids long. Germline loops: CDR1 MNHEY, CDR2 SVGAGI. The CDR3 sequence: CASSLDRSYGYTF. Written as DNA, the CDR3 is TGTGCCAGCAGTTTGGACAGAAGCTATGGCTACACCTTC.

The rearrangement links TRBV5-4 to TRBJ2-1; D is possibly TRBD2 (5 bases). In germline, CDR1 is SGHNT, CDR2 YYREEE (reference sequence). Trimming removed 0 bases at V and 10 bases at J, with 11 bases between. The CDR3 has 13 residues. In DNA form, the CDR3 reads TGTGCCAGCAGCTTGGTATCTAGCCAGGAGCAGTTCTTC. As protein: CASSLVSSQEQFF.

The gene calls are TRBV2 and TRBJ2-7, with 7 bases aligning to TRBD1. The CDR3 loop spans 13 amino acids. Trimming took 6 bases from V and 1 from J; bases not matched to a gene: 3. Germline-derived CDR1 and CDR2 are SNHLY and FYNNEI. CDR3 DNA sequence: TGTGCCAGCAGGCGACAGGGTTCCTACGAGCAGTACTTC. This sequence encodes CASRRQGSYEQYF.

V usage is TRBV4-1 and J usage is TRBJ2-3, with 10 bases identical to TRBD2. V was pared by 4 bases and J by 1 base, with 8 bases of the junction left unmatched. Germline V CDR1 and CDR2: MGHRA, YSYEKL. The CDR3 runs to 17 residues. The CDR3 reads CASSLVLAGGRTDTQYF. CDR3 nucleotides: TGCGCCAGCAGCCTGGTTTTAGCGGGGGGCCGCACAGATACGCAGTATTTT.

The genes are TRBV6-6 and TRBJ1-5; 10 bases align to TRBD1. V lost 4 bases and J lost 6; bases outside the gene matches: 9. CDR1 is MNHNY, CDR2 SVGAGI, per germline (reference sequence). CDR3 length: 16 amino acids. The CDR3 nucleotides read TGTGCCAGCAGTTCCTGGGACAGGGGAGGCGGTCAGCCCCAGCATTTT. Its protein product is CASSSWDRGGGQPQHF.

The chain employs TRBV6-5 and TRBJ2-7, with D possibly being TRBD1 (6 bases). This CDR3 has 12 residues. From germline, CDR1 is MNHEY and CDR2 SVGAGI. V was pared by 6 bases and J by 0 bases, with 6 bases between. The CDR3 region is CASRDSSYEQYF. The CDR3 bases are TGTGCCAGCAGGGACAGCTCCTACGAGCAGTACTTC.

This chain joins TRBV5-1 and TRBJ2-1; tentatively, D is TRBD1 (5 bases). The CDR3 loop spans 12 amino acids. Between the trimmed V and J ends, which lost 7 bases and 11 bases, there was a span of 16 bases. Germline V lookup: CDR1 SGHRS, CDR2 YFSETQ. The CDR3 protein is CASARGAYQQFF. The CDR3 DNA reads as TGCGCCAGCGCACGTGGGGCATACCAGCAGTTCTTC.

This chain connects TRBV18 to TRBJ2-1, with D hard to call. The ends were cut back, 2 bases at V and 7 bases at J, with 21 bases in the middle. CDR3 length: 17 residues. In germline, CDR1 is KGHSH, CDR2 LQKENI. CDR3 amino acids: CASSPVSGQRIQNEQFF. In DNA form, the CDR3 reads TGTGCCAGCTCACCAGTATCTGGGCAACGAATACAAAATGAGCAGTTCTTC.

V and J are TRBV7-2 and TRBJ2-5; 8 bases map to TRBD2. Trimming cost V 6 bases and J 5 bases; bases outside gene matches: 11. From germline, CDR1 is SGHTA and CDR2 FQGNSA. The length of the CDR3 is 15 residues. The CDR3 protein is CASSRPAGGVETQYF. The CDR3 DNA follows: TGTGCCAGCAGTCGCCCTGCCGGGGGGGTGGAGACCCAGTACTTC. Full variable domain (rest looked up from reference TRBV7-2 and TRBJ2-5): GAGVSQSPSNKVTEKGKDVELRCDPISGHTALYWYRQSLGQGLEFLIYFQGNSAPDKSGLPSDRFSAERTGGSVSTLTIQRTQQEDSAVYLCASSRPAGGVETQYFGPGTRLLVL.

This rearrangement joins TRBV28 to TRBJ1-1; D remains ambiguous. Trimming pared 10 bases from V and 0 bases from J, leaving 6 bases between. The germline V gene encodes CDR1 MDHEN and CDR2 SYDVKM. The CDR3 loop spans 11 amino acids. The DNA of the CDR3 is TGTGCCACCAACATGAACACTGAAGCTTTCTTT. As protein: CATNMNTEAFF.

This clone has only a few counts. The chain is built from TRBV6-1 and TRBJ2-7; the match to TRBD2 covers 9 bases. V lost 4 bases, J lost 2 bases, and 9 bases stayed unmatched. Germline lookup yields CDR1 MNHNS and CDR2 SASEGT. The CDR3 runs 16 residues. The CDR3 DNA follows: TGTGCCAGCAGTGGCCTTAGCGGGGGAATGACCTACGAGCAGTACTTC. Encoded protein: CASSGLSGGMTYEQYF.

This clone appeared a few times. J is TRBJ2-3 and V is TRBV6-1; 10 bases line up with TRBD1. The CDR3 covers 15 residues. The ends lost 6 bases at V and 7 bases at J; junction bases unmatched: 10. The germline gives CDR1 MNHNS, CDR2 SASEGT. CDR3 in DNA: TGTGCCAGCAGACTTTCGGGACAGGGGTCATATACGCAGTATTTT. Its translation: CASRLSGQGSYTQYF.

The genes are TRBV27 and TRBJ2-7; TRBD1 agrees at 7 bases. The CDR3 length is 16 residues. V shed 1 base, J shed 2 bases, and the junction held 8 bases outside the gene matches. The V gene's germline CDR1 is MNHEY and CDR2 SMNVEV (reference sequence). CDR3 sequence reads: CASSLWGRGNPYEQYF. CDR3 nucleotides: TGTGCCAGCAGTTTATGGGGCAGGGGGAACCCCTACGAGCAGTACTTC.

The rearrangement uses TRBV7-9 and TRBJ1-4; no definite D call. With 1 base removed from V and 0 bases from J, the gap between germline ends came to 9 bases. CDR3 length: 16 residues. CDR1 is SEHNR, CDR2 FQNEAQ, per germline (reference sequence). CDR3 sequence reads: CASSLGRVTTNEKLFF. The CDR3 DNA reads TGTGCCAGCAGCTTAGGCCGGGTAACAACTAATGAAAAACTGTTTTTT.

The chain carries TRBV7-9 and TRBJ1-4; 9 bases are a match to TRBD1. V dropped 5 bases and J dropped 8; count of bases not matched to a gene: 9. The CDR3 extends over 15 amino acids. Germline assignment: CDR1 SEHNR and CDR2 FQNEAQ (reference sequence). The CDR3 DNA sequence: TGTGCCAGCAGCGCCCCCGGGACAGGGACCGAAAAACTGTTTTTT. Encoded protein: CASSAPGTGTEKLFF.

CDR3 bases: TGTGCCAGCAGCTTAGATCTACAGGGGGCGTATGGCTACACCTTC. Protein product: CASSLDLQGAYGYTF. The chain recombines TRBV11-2 with TRBJ1-2, with 9 nucleotides matching TRBD1. CDR1 is SGHAT and CDR2 is FQNNGV in the germline V gene. The CDR3 totals 15 residues. Trimming took 0 bases from V and 5 from J; bases not matched to a gene: 4.

This chain uses TRBV6-4 with TRBJ1-1; TRBD1 aligns across 9 bases. The CDR3 runs to 14 residues. Germline trimming cut 6 bases from V and 7 bases from J; bases unmatched to any gene: 9. Germline V gene data show CDR1 as MRHNA and CDR2 as SNTAGT. The CDR3 reads CASSPDRGVDEAFF. The DNA for the CDR3 is TGTGCCAGCAGCCCGGACAGGGGAGTGGATGAAGCTTTCTTT.

The chain links TRBV9 to TRBJ1-2; weak D call: TRBD1 (5 bases). Germline V CDR1 and CDR2: SGDLS, YYNGEE. The CDR3 extends over 13 amino acids. Between the trimmed V and J ends, which lost 7 bases and 5 bases, there was a span of 15 bases. CDR3: CASGPGHLYGYTF. DNA of the CDR3: TGTGCCAGCGGACCTGGACACCTATATGGCTACACCTTC.